Listed here is a single TCR beta chain. The antigen is undetermined. Other DNA sequences in the same sample also yield this CDR3. Clones were read by immunoSEQ multiplex PCR, and TCRdb kept only the in-frame ones, dropping some. The repertoire holds about 2 million clones, over 85% seen once, with 0.85% to 1.3% in the top ten. In the naive CD8 group, cells lacked CD45RO and were positively selected for CCR7, so terminally differentiated effector memory CD45RA+ cells were left out. Germline V gives CDR1 SGHKS, CDR2 YYEKEE (reference sequence). Between the trimmed V and J ends, which lost 5 bases and 6 bases, there was a span of 9 bases. The CDR3 totals 12 residues. The sample comes from a study of shared clonotypes between healthy human individuals. Study outcomes and limitations: The study generally estimated greater richness for naive than memory subsets.

Sequenced: naive CD8+ T cells sorted from blood. V is TRBV5-5 and J is TRBJ2-1; D gene unclear. The sequence was collected from a man younger than 35 in good health. CDR3 bases: TGTGCCAGCAGTCCGTGGGGCAATGAGCAGTTCTTC. Its protein is CASSPWGNEQFF.